The table lists the clone carrying this T cell receptor beta chain with many counts. The source of the sample is a study of regulatory T cells in long-lasting Graves disease. Construction of the TCR beta libraries employed iRepertoire HTBI primers in conjunction with Arm-PCR of CDR3 regions. TCRdb independently ran MiXCR on the multiplex PCR reads; one entry per CDR3 protein. This table holds about 540,000 distinct CDR3 sequences, roughly 12% found once. Time point: newly diagnosed GD, antithyroid drugs for less than 3 months. PBMC RNA served as the TCR library source. This same sample was also taken into another study, of T cells in Graves' hyperthyroidism and ophthalmopathy.

The receptor was derived from a man younger than 40 with Graves disease. Material: peripheral blood mononuclear cells (PBMCs), obtained at new diagnosis, from a patient treated with antithyroid drugs.

CDR3 coding DNA: TGCAGCGGCGGGGGTACAGATACGCAGTATTTT. Translation: CSGGGTDTQYF. This chain joins TRBV29-1 and TRBJ2-3; 7 bases are shared with TRBD2. The CDR3 totals 11 residues. Looked up from germline, CDR1 is SQVTM and CDR2 is ANQGSEA. Trimming took 7 bases from V and 3 from J; bases not matched to a gene: 1.